The sequence of this T cell receptor (beta chain) was determined in a study of blood T cell repertoires in COVID-19. As for the study in general: Samples representing acute and convalescent COVID-19 were sourced from the United States, Italy and Spain. T cells, B-cell-depleted T cells, or PBMCs supplied cDNA or gDNA.

V was shortened by 2 bases and J by 4 bases, with 11 bases between the two germline ends. CDR1 and CDR2 (germline): MDHEN, SYDVKM. The length of the CDR3 is 15 residues. Authors' analysis steps: Reference gene primer amplification gave nucleated cell count estimates. Repertoires were generated with immunoSEQ multiplex PCR, while TCRdb's copy carries only in-frame clones and drops some. That table furnishes V, J and clone size, whereas the DNA furnished D and trimming. Seen here are more than 55,000 clones, 86% observed once, and the top ten hold 1.3%. V usage is TRBV28 and J usage is TRBJ2-2, with D perhaps matching TRBD2 (5 bases). Sequencing used peripheral blood. The TCR originated in a woman of 80 years or more with acute or convalescent COVID-19. In nucleotides, the CDR3 is TGTGCCAGCAGTTTACATAGGGCGGGCACCGGGGAGCTGTTTTTT. Translation gives CASSLHRAGTGELFF.